This is a list of T cell receptor beta chains from one sample in a study of T cells in Graves' hyperthyroidism and ophthalmopathy. TCRdb processed the multiplex PCR reads anew with MiXCR; each CDR3 protein has one entry. Of approximately 510,000 distinct CDR3 sequences listed, around 43% are singletons. The sample consisted of peripheral blood or thyroid tissue (not recorded which). These receptor sequences come from an adult woman with Graves' disease, either hyperthyroidism or ophthalmopathy (not recorded which). Both conserved end residues are part of each CDR3. Each record gives: D gene, clone size, J gene, V gene, CDR3 DNA, CDR3 protein. D genes are given only for firm matches. Clone size appears in some rows only: once, few, many, or a class for an expanded clone.

- | - | TRBJ1-5 | TRBV28 | TGTGCCAGCACGAATCTTAGGCATCAGCCCCAGCATTTT | CASTNLRHQPQHF
- | - | TRBJ2-5 | TRBV30 | TGTGCCTGGAGTCCGCGCAGGGGCGTGGAGACCCAGTACTTC | CAWSPRRGVETQYF
TRBD1 | - | TRBJ1-1 | TRBV7-8 | TGTGCCAGCAGCCAAACCGGACAGGGGAACGCTGAAGCTTTCTTT | CASSQTGQGNAEAFF
- | - | TRBJ2-7 | TRBV29-1 | TGCAGCGCCCCTGGGGGAGAGGGCAAGACCTACGAGCAGTACTTC | CSAPGGEGKTYEQYF
- | few | TRBJ1-6 | TRBV6-6 | TGTGCCAGCAGTAGCGAATTGAGGAATTCACCCCTCCACTTT | CASSSELRNSPLHF
TRBD2 | - | TRBJ2-1 | TRBV11-3 | TGTGCCAGCAGCGGAAAGCGGGGTGAGCAGTTCTTC | CASSGKRGEQFF
- | - | TRBJ1-1 | TRBV29-1 | TGCAGCGTGGGGGGAGCCCCCATGAACACTGAAGCTTTCTTT | CSVGGAPMNTEAFF
TRBD2 | - | TRBJ2-5 | TRBV5-1 | TGCGCCAGCGGCTTGGCCGGGACTAGGGAGGAGACCCAGTACTTC | CASGLAGTREETQYF
TRBD1 | many | TRBJ2-7 | TRBV7-9 | TGTGCCAGCAGTTTTGACAGGGAGTCTTACGAGCAGTACTTC | CASSFDRESYEQYF
- | - | TRBJ1-2 | TRBV7-9 | TGTGCCAGCAGCTTAGGAGGGAGCGGAGTCTATGGCTACACCTTC | CASSLGGSGVYGYTF
TRBD1 | many | TRBJ1-5 | TRBV2 | TGTGCCAGCAGGATAGGGACAGGAGATCAGCCCCAGCATTTT | CASRIGTGDQPQHF
TRBD1 | - | TRBJ2-5 | TRBV7-4 | TGTGCCAGCAGCTTAGTGGGACAGGGGGCCCTCCTAATAAGGGAGACCCAGTACTTC | CASSLVGQGALLIRETQYF
- | many | TRBJ2-3 | TRBV7-9 | TGTGCCAGCAGCGTTACAGGGCTTGGAGATACGCAGTATTTT | CASSVTGLGDTQYF
TRBD1 | many | TRBJ1-6 | TRBV7-3 | TGTGCCAGCAGCTTAACCGCAGGGGGCAGAGGTTCACCCCTCCACTTT | CASSLTAGGRGSPLHF
- | few | TRBJ2-7 | TRBV7-9 | TGTGCCAGCAGTCACGGCGCCTACGAGCAGTACTTC | CASSHGAYEQYF
- | many | TRBJ1-5 | TRBV7-8 | TGTGCCAGCAGCTTAGGAAGGACGAATCAGCCCCAGCATTTT | CASSLGRTNQPQHF
- | many | TRBJ1-6 | TRBV7-6 | TGTGCCAGCAGCGGTAGTGCGGTTTCACCCCTCCACTTT | CASSGSAVSPLHF
- | many | TRBJ1-1 | TRBV7-2 | TGTGCCAGCAGCCCGCCAGCGAACACTGAAGCTTTCTTT | CASSPPANTEAFF
- | - | TRBJ2-1 | TRBV7-2 | TGTGCCAGCAGCTTAGACAATGAGCAGTTCTTC | CASSLDNEQFF
- | many | TRBJ2-7 | TRBV7-2 | TGTGCCAGCAGCTTCCTAAACAATAAGCGATTGGGCGAGCAGTACTTC | CASSFLNNKRLGEQYF
- | many | TRBJ2-7 | TRBV6-9 | TGTGCCAGCAGTAGTTCGGCGCACTCCTACGAGCAGTACTTC | CASSSSAHSYEQYF
- | many | TRBJ2-5 | TRBV24-1 | TGTGCCACCAGTGATCTTAACCAAGAGACCCAGTACTTC | CATSDLNQETQYF
- | - | TRBJ2-2 | TRBV14 | TGTGCCAGCAGCCAAGGAGGGACATCGAACACCGGGGAGCTGTTTTTT | CASSQGGTSNTGELFF
TRBD1 | - | TRBJ1-6 | TRBV20-1 | TGCAGTGCTAGATCAGGGGGGAATTCACCCCTCCACTTT | CSARSGGNSPLHF
- | - | TRBJ2-2 | TRBV11-2 | TGTGCCGGGCGAGCGGGTCGCACCGGGGAGCTGTTTTTT | CAGRAGRTGELFF
- | - | TRBJ1-2 | TRBV6-5 | TGTGCCAGCAGTTACTCGATTGTGAATGGGGGCTACACCTTC | CASSYSIVNGGYTF
- | few | TRBJ1-4 | TRBV7-4 | TGTGCCAGCAGCCCAGGACCGAGAGACGCAACTAATGAAAAACTGTTTTTT | CASSPGPRDATNEKLFF
TRBD1 | - | TRBJ1-2 | TRBV7-2 | TGTGCCAGCAGCCGGGACAGTCCTGGCTACACCTTC | CASSRDSPGYTF
TRBD1 | once | TRBJ1-3 | TRBV29-1 | TGCAGCGTTGAGCCACAGGGGGCGGAAAACACCATATATTTT | CSVEPQGAENTIYF
- | many | TRBJ1-1 | TRBV7-2 | TGTGCCAGCAGCTCGATGGGGGCGCTGGGGAACACTGAAGCTTTCTTT | CASSSMGALGNTEAFF
- | once | TRBJ1-5 | TRBV29-1 | TGCAGCGTTGAATCGGACGATAGCAATCAGCCCCAGCATTTT | CSVESDDSNQPQHF
- | - | TRBJ2-3 | TRBV2 | TGTGCCAGCAGTCTTCCGGGCGAAACCCGCACAGATACGCAGTATTTT | CASSLPGETRTDTQYF
- | once | TRBJ1-2 | TRBV13 | TGTGCCAGCGGCCCCGGGACATTTGGCTACACCTTC | CASGPGTFGYTF
TRBD1 | - | TRBJ1-6 | TRBV10-2 | TGCGCCAGCAGCAGGACAGGGTTCAATTCACCCCTCCACTTT | CASSRTGFNSPLHF
- | - | TRBJ2-7 | TRBV7-9 | TGTGCCAGCAGCCAAGGTATCGGAGGAGCCTACGAGCAGTACTTC | CASSQGIGGAYEQYF
- | many | TRBJ2-2 | TRBV2 | TGTGCCAGCAGTGCGAACACCGGGGAGCTGTTTTTT | CASSANTGELFF
TRBD2 | - | TRBJ2-7 | TRBV7-9 | TGTGCCAGCAGCTCCGGGACTAGCTGGTTGGACGAGCAGTACTTC | CASSSGTSWLDEQYF
- | - | TRBJ1-2 | TRBV24-1 | TGTGCCACCAGCGTACCGACAGGAAGCTATGGCTACACCTTC | CATSVPTGSYGYTF
- | few | TRBJ2-5 | TRBV29-1 | TGCAGCGTTGATAGTGAGACCCAGTACTTC | CSVDSETQYF
- | many | TRBJ1-4 | TRBV14 | TGTGCCAGCAGCCACTCTGAAAAACTGTTTTTT | CASSHSEKLFF
TRBD1 | - | TRBJ2-5 | TRBV29-1 | TGCAGCGTTTCCTCGACAGGGGGATACCAAGAGACCCAGTACTTC | CSVSSTGGYQETQYF
- | many | TRBJ2-7 | TRBV6-2/TRBV6-3 | TGTGCCAGCAGTTACCCGGCCAACGGGGACGAGCAGTACTTC | CASSYPANGDEQYF
- | - | TRBJ1-1 | TRBV6-2/TRBV6-3 | TGTGCCAGCCTGCGTCGGTGGGGGAGGATGAACACTGAAGCTTTCTTT | CASLRRWGRMNTEAFF
TRBD1 | - | TRBJ1-5 | TRBV10-3 | TGTGCCAGCATAGAGTCTTTCAACAGGGGAAATCAGCCCCAGCATTTT | CASIESFNRGNQPQHF
- | - | TRBJ2-5 | TRBV7-9 | TGTGCCAGCAGCTTAGCGAACGGTGTCCAAGAGACCCAGTACTTC | CASSLANGVQETQYF
TRBD2 | - | TRBJ2-5 | TRBV24-1 | TGTGCCACCAGTGGTCCAACCGGGACTAGCGGGGGCCAAGAGACCCAGTACTTC | CATSGPTGTSGGQETQYF
- | - | TRBJ1-2 | TRBV19 | TGTGCCTGGAACAGGGATAAGGGATACTATGGCTACACCTTC | CAWNRDKGYYGYTF